These 20 T cell receptor beta chains were all obtained from the same sample, sequenced in a study of blood T cell repertoires in COVID-19. Generated by immunoSEQ multiplex PCR, the TCRdb table keeps only in-frame clones and is missing some. The sample lists around 230,000 clones; around 92% were seen once. What was sequenced was PBMCs or T cells enriched from blood (not recorded which). The receptors were sampled from a woman between 25 and 40 years old with acute COVID-19.

V usage is TRBV2 and J usage is TRBJ2-5; 9 nucleotides match TRBD2. The J segment lost 1 base and the V segment lost 5 bases, leaving 5 bases of the junction unmatched. The germline CDR1 and CDR2 sequences are SNHLY and FYNNEI. The CDR3 extends over 15 amino acids. The CDR3 DNA follows: TGTGCCAGCAGTCCCACTAGCGGGTCCCAAGAGACCCAGTACTTC. This sequence encodes CASSPTSGSQETQYF.

The gene calls are TRBV5-6 and TRBJ2-4; TRBD2 might be the D (5 bases). The CDR3 has 15 residues. CDR1 is SGHDT, CDR2 YYEEEE, per germline. Between the trimmed V and J ends, which lost 2 bases and 0 bases, there was a span of 9 bases. In DNA, the CDR3 is TGTGCCAGCAGCTTAGTAGCGTTAGCCAAAAACATTCAGTACTTC. Translation: CASSLVALAKNIQYF.

This sequence joins TRBV30 and TRBJ1-4; D is perhaps TRBD1 (6 bases). V lost 4 bases, J lost 11 bases, and 20 bases lay in between. The CDR3 consists of 14 residues. CDR1 and CDR2 (germline): GTSNPN, SVGIG (reference sequence). As DNA, the CDR3 is TGTGCCTGGAACACAGGGTCCCCCCGTCAGAAACTGTTTTTT. It codes for CAWNTGSPRQKLFF.

This rearrangement joins TRBV28 to TRBJ1-2; possibly TRBD1 for D (6 bases). Per the germline V gene, CDR1 is MDHEN and CDR2 is SYDVKM. V lost 6 bases and J 3 bases, leaving 20 bases between the germline ends. The CDR3 contains 16 residues. The CDR3 nucleotides read TGTGCCAGCAGCATTATGCAGCGGGGGCGGGACTATGGCTACACCTTC. Translated: CASSIMQRGRDYGYTF.

The rearrangement joins TRBV3-1 (or the pseudogene TRBV3-2) to TRBJ1-6; D may be TRBD1 (6 bases). V dropped 5 bases and J dropped 5 bases, with 10 bases sitting between them. Germline CDR1 and CDR2: LGHDT and YNNKEL (reference sequence). The CDR3 is 14 residues long. CDR3 bases: TGTGCCAGCAGCTTTGGACAGAATAATTCACCCCTCCACTTT. This sequence encodes CASSFGQNNSPLHF.

This rearrangement joins TRBV27 to TRBJ2-4; D ambiguous. In germline, CDR1 is MNHEY, CDR2 SMNVEV (reference sequence). V shed 3 bases and J shed 2 bases, with 5 bases lying between them. The CDR3 length is 13 residues. Here the CDR3 DNA reads TGTGCCAGCAGTTTTTCGTCCAAAAACATTCAGTACTTC. It translates to CASSFSSKNIQYF.

As DNA, the CDR3 is TGCGCCAGCAGCAGGGAGCCTAGCAATCAGCCCCAGCATTTT. It yields the protein CASSREPSNQPQHF. The chain combines TRBV4-1 with TRBJ1-5, with D hard to call. Trimming removed 5 bases from V and 0 bases from J, with 8 bases in between. The CDR3 spans 14 residues. Germline values: CDR1 MGHRA, CDR2 YSYEKL.

The rearrangement uses TRBV6-5 and TRBJ1-5; 8 nucleotides align to TRBD1. Per the germline V gene, CDR1 is MNHEY and CDR2 is SVGAGI. The V gene end was trimmed by 6 bases and the J gene end by 2 bases; junction bases not matched to a gene: 6. The CDR3 extends over 15 amino acids. In DNA form, the CDR3 reads TGTGCCAGCAGGGCGGACAGGGAACGCAATCAGCCCCAGCATTTT. Its protein product is CASRADRERNQPQHF.

The rearrangement uses TRBV10-3 and TRBJ1-2, with unresolved D. Germline V gene data show CDR1 as ENHRY and CDR2 as SYGVKD. The CDR3 is 13 residues long. Trimming shortened V by 4 bases and J by 2 bases, and 8 bases separated the two germline ends. Here the CDR3 reads CAISGLTNYGYTF. CDR3 DNA: TGTGCCATCAGTGGACTGACCAACTATGGCTACACCTTC.

The V and J genes are TRBV5-1 and TRBJ2-7; 10 bases are a match to TRBD1. CDR1 and CDR2 (germline): SGHRS, YFSETQ. The ends lost 1 base at V and 3 bases at J; junction bases unmatched: 4. CDR3 length equals 15 residues. The CDR3 sequence: CASSLTGQGVYEQYF. For the CDR3, the DNA is TGCGCCAGCAGCTTGACCGGACAGGGGGTCTACGAGCAGTACTTC.

V is TRBV2 and J is TRBJ2-1; 8 bases fit TRBD1. CDR3 length: 15 residues. V dropped 1 base and J dropped 1; count of bases not matched to a gene: 0. Germline V gives CDR1 SNHLY, CDR2 FYNNEI. CDR3: CASSEGTGSYNEQFF. The CDR3 DNA reads TGTGCCAGCAGTGAAGGGACAGGGTCCTACAATGAGCAGTTCTTC.

This clone occurred a few times. The chain joins TRBV18 to TRBJ2-7, with 10 bases aligning to TRBD1. Germline V gene data show CDR1 as KGHSH and CDR2 as LQKENI. V trimming: 6 bases; J trimming: 5 bases; junction bases outside the gene matches: 10. The CDR3 length is 15 residues. CDR3 region: CASSPWGQGIDEQYF. The CDR3 DNA reads TGTGCCAGCTCTCCTTGGGGACAGGGGATCGACGAGCAGTACTTC.

V gene TRBV15 combines with J gene TRBJ2-5, with D possibly matching TRBD2 (8 bases). CDR1 and CDR2 (germline): LNHNV, YYDKDF (reference sequence). This CDR3 spans 18 amino acids. With 2 bases removed from V and 2 bases from J, the gap between germline ends came to 21 bases. CDR3 nucleotide sequence: TGTGCCACCAGCAGAACAAAGGGGGCGGGGGGCGCACAAGAGACCCAGTACTTC. Translating it yields CATSRTKGAGGAQETQYF.

This chain connects TRBV5-6 to TRBJ2-7; 8 bases are a match to TRBD1. The V gene end was trimmed by 4 bases and the J gene end by 1 base; junction bases not matched to a gene: 10. CDR1 is SGHDT and CDR2 is YYEEEE in the germline V gene. This CDR3 is 16 amino acids long. The CDR3 loop reads CASSATGTGLSYEQYF. In nucleotides, the CDR3 is TGTGCCAGCAGCGCTACCGGGACAGGTTTATCCTACGAGCAGTACTTC.

The chain carries TRBV15 and TRBJ1-4; a possible D gene is TRBD1 (5 bases). The V end was cut by 4 bases, the J end by 4 bases, with 10 bases between. The CDR3 consists of 14 residues. CDR1 is LNHNV, CDR2 YYDKDF, per germline (reference sequence). The CDR3 DNA sequence: TGTGCCACCAGCAAACAGGTTTTTAATGAAAAACTGTTTTTT. Protein product: CATSKQVFNEKLFF.

This rearrangement joins TRBV18 to TRBJ1-4; D not certain. With 4 bases removed from V and 4 bases from J, the gap between germline ends came to 4 bases. The CDR3 totals 12 residues. CDR1 is KGHSH and CDR2 is LQKENI in the germline V gene. This CDR3 reads CASSRGNEKLFF. CDR3 in DNA: TGTGCCAGCTCACGCGGTAATGAAAAACTGTTTTTT.

V is TRBV29-1 and J is TRBJ1-4, with D possibly being TRBD1 (6 bases). V was trimmed by 5 bases and J by 7 bases, leaving 14 bases between them. Germline V lookup: CDR1 SQVTM, CDR2 ANQGSEA. The CDR3 covers 13 residues. The CDR3 sequence: CSVHQGSGEKLFF. CDR3 DNA sequence: TGCAGCGTTCATCAGGGGTCGGGTGAAAAACTGTTTTTT.

The chain carries TRBV5-1 and TRBJ1-2; D is possibly TRBD1 (6 bases). From germline, CDR1 is SGHRS and CDR2 YFSETQ. The CDR3 is made up of 13 amino acids. Trimming took off 1 base at V and 5 bases at J, with 9 bases between the two ends. CDR3 in DNA: TGCGCCAGCAGCTTGAACAGGGAATATGGCTACACCTTC. Its translation: CASSLNREYGYTF.

This clone has a handful of counts. The gene calls are TRBV19 and TRBJ1-2; a possible D gene is TRBD1 (6 bases). V lost 1 base and J 3 bases, leaving 6 bases between the germline ends. The CDR3 is 13 amino acids. CDR1 is LNHDA and CDR2 is SQIVND in the germline V gene (reference sequence). CDR3 residues: CASSIGQDYGYTF. DNA for the CDR3: TGTGCCAGTAGTATAGGACAGGACTATGGCTACACCTTC.

This sequence joins TRBV6-5 and TRBJ2-7, with a possible D match to TRBD1 (6 bases). Germline V lookup: CDR1 MNHEY, CDR2 SVGAGI. V was shortened by 5 bases and J by 3 bases, with 14 bases between the two germline ends. There are 14 residues in the CDR3. This CDR3 is CASSRIGQYYEQYF. In nucleotides, the CDR3 is TGTGCCAGCAGTAGGATAGGACAGTACTACGAGCAGTACTTC.